Below are 17 T cell receptor beta chains sequenced from a single sample in a study of blood T cell repertoires in COVID-19. Sequencing used immunoSEQ multiplex PCR; TCRdb keeps in-frame clones, though not all of them. There are 150,000 to 200,000 clones in the sample; 88% occur only once, and 4% to 5% lies in the top ten. Sequenced: peripheral blood. These receptors all stem from a human donor in a cohort sampled during active COVID-19.

The V call is TRBV27, the J call TRBJ2-7; 10 nucleotides line up with TRBD2. Germline CDR1 reads MNHEY; CDR2 reads SMNVEV (reference sequence). V shed 4 bases and J 5 bases; nucleotides not matched to a gene: 5. The CDR3 has 14 amino acids. This CDR3 is CASSSSGGSHEQYF. The CDR3 DNA reads TGTGCCAGCAGTTCTAGCGGGGGTAGCCACGAGCAGTACTTC.

This chain joins TRBV18 and TRBJ2-1; possible D gene TRBD2, 6 bases. The CDR3 loop spans 15 amino acids. With 2 bases removed from V and 6 bases from J, the gap between germline ends came to 14 bases. CDR1 KGHSH and CDR2 LQKENI come from the germline V gene. The DNA for the CDR3 is TGTGCCAGCTCACCAGGGCAGGGAGGTGGCAATGAGCAGTTCTTC. Residues: CASSPGQGGGNEQFF.

The chain couples TRBV3-1 (or the pseudogene TRBV3-2) to TRBJ2-7, with D perhaps matching TRBD1 (5 bases). This CDR3 comprises 12 residues. The ends were cut back, 4 bases at V and 7 bases at J, with 11 bases in the middle. Germline assignment: CDR1 LGHDT and CDR2 YNNKEL (reference sequence). CDR3 coding DNA: TGTGCCAGCAGCCTCAGGGTTGGGGAGCAGTACTTC. It yields the protein CASSLRVGEQYF.

The chain carries TRBV4-2 and TRBJ2-2; D gene ambiguous. The V gene's germline CDR1 is LGHNA and CDR2 YNFKEQ. V lost 1 base and J lost 1, with 4 bases in between. The CDR3 spans 14 residues. The CDR3 loop reads CASSQGQNTGELFF. The CDR3 region has the DNA TGTGCCAGCAGCCAAGGGCAGAACACCGGGGAGCTGTTTTTT.

This chain connects TRBV19 to TRBJ1-5; maybe TRBD1 (5 bases). The germline gives CDR1 LNHDA, CDR2 SQIVND (reference sequence). Trimming cost V 7 bases and J 0 bases, with 7 bases left between them. This CDR3 region has 13 residues. In nucleotides, the CDR3 is TGTGCCAGTACAGGGTATAGCAATCAGCCCCAGCATTTT. It translates to CASTGYSNQPQHF.

The V call is TRBV3-1 (or the pseudogene TRBV3-2), the J call TRBJ2-1; no definite D call. Germline lookup yields CDR1 LGHDT and CDR2 YNNKEL (reference sequence). The CDR3 contains 11 residues. Trimming removed 6 bases at V and 6 bases at J, with 6 bases between. This CDR3 reads CASSRSNEQFF. CDR3 bases: TGTGCCAGCAGTCGGAGCAATGAGCAGTTCTTC.

This chain connects TRBV23-1 to TRBJ2-7; the match to TRBD2 covers 7 bases. TRBV23-1 is given ORF status, its function remaining uncertain. The CDR3 has 17 residues. With V trimmed by 0 bases and J by 4 bases, 12 bases remained unmatched. CDR3 nucleotide sequence: TGCGCCAGCAGTCAATCGTGGGAGAGCGGGATGGCGTACGAGCAGTACTTC. Amino acids: CASSQSWESGMAYEQYF.

The V and J genes are TRBV4-3 and TRBJ1-1, with D possibly TRBD1 on 6 matching bases. Germline-derived CDR1 and CDR2 are LGHNA and YSLEER. This CDR3 spans 15 amino acids. V was cut by 0 bases and J by 2 bases, with 10 bases left in between. CDR3 protein: CASSQDQGGNTEAFF. The CDR3 DNA reads as TGCGCCAGCAGCCAAGATCAAGGGGGTAACACTGAAGCTTTCTTT.

This chain uses TRBV7-2 with TRBJ1-1; D may be TRBD1 (5 bases). The CDR3 is 15 residues long. With 2 bases removed from V and 0 bases from J, the gap between germline ends came to 10 bases. The germline V gene encodes CDR1 SGHTA and CDR2 FQGNSA. CDR3 coding DNA: TGTGCCAGCAGCTTATATGGGGCCCTGAACACTGAAGCTTTCTTT. Translating it yields CASSLYGALNTEAFF.

This chain links TRBV28 with TRBJ1-4; 9 bases line up with TRBD1. The CDR3 covers 15 residues. V shed 7 bases, J shed 5 bases, and the junction held 8 bases outside the gene matches. Germline loops: CDR1 MDHEN, CDR2 SYDVKM. The CDR3 bases are TGTGCCAGCAATAAACAGGGGGCCGCCAATGAAAAACTGTTTTTT. This encodes CASNKQGAANEKLFF. The full variable domain, in which reference TRBV28 and TRBJ1-4 provide the parts outside the CDR3, is DVKVTQSSRYLVKRTGEKVFLECVQDMDHENMFWYRQDPGLGLRLIYFSYDVKMKEKGDIPEGYSVSREKKERFSLILESASTNQTSMYLCASNKQGAANEKLFFGSGTQLSVL.

The rearrangement joins TRBV5-1 to TRBJ2-6; D gene uncertain. V lost 0 bases and J lost 0, with 7 bases in between. This CDR3 has 16 residues. CDR1 is SGHRS and CDR2 is YFSETQ in the germline V gene. The CDR3 DNA is TGCGCCAGCAGCTTGGGACGGAGCTCTGGGGCCAACGTCCTGACTTTC. This codes for CASSLGRSSGANVLTF.

The sample holds one count of this clone. The genes are TRBV4-2 and TRBJ2-1, with D perhaps TRBD2 (6 bases). In germline, CDR1 is LGHNA, CDR2 YNFKEQ. The V and J ends lost 0 bases and 6 bases respectively, with 21 bases between them. This CDR3 has 18 residues. The CDR3 is CASSQEFVASEVFNEQFF. In nucleotides, the CDR3 is TGTGCCAGCAGCCAAGAATTCGTGGCTAGCGAAGTGTTCAATGAGCAGTTCTTC.

This chain links TRBV7-9 with TRBJ2-2; D is perhaps TRBD2 (6 bases). This CDR3 region has 14 residues. V dropped 4 bases and J dropped 6 bases, with 12 bases sitting between them. The V gene's germline CDR1 is SEHNR and CDR2 FQNEAQ (reference sequence). The CDR3 nucleotides read TGTGCCAGCAGCTCTTATGGGGGGTCCGGGGAGCTGTTTTTT. Its translation is CASSSYGGSGELFF.

The CDR3 coding sequence is TGTGCCAGCAGCCCCCGGGACAGGGTCCATGAGCAGTTCTTC. Translated: CASSPRDRVHEQFF. This chain joins TRBV7-9 and TRBJ2-1; 9 nucleotides align to TRBD1. V was clipped by 5 bases and J by 8 bases; unmatched bases: 7. This CDR3 is built from 14 residues. Germline values: CDR1 SEHNR, CDR2 FQNEAQ (reference sequence).

V and J are TRBV4-3 and TRBJ1-4; D not resolved. The CDR3 has 16 amino acids. CDR1 is LGHNA, CDR2 YSLEER, per germline. V was pared by 4 bases and J by 7 bases, with 19 bases between. CDR3 region: CASSPSGVAVGEKLFF. As DNA, the CDR3 is TGCGCCAGCAGCCCCTCCGGGGTCGCAGTAGGTGAAAAACTGTTTTTT.

This chain uses TRBV6-2 or TRBV6-3 with TRBJ2-3, with D possibly TRBD2 on 5 matching bases. This CDR3 has 13 residues. CDR1 is MNHEY, CDR2 SVGEGT, per germline. Trimming stripped 5 bases from V and 2 bases from J, with 8 bases between. This CDR3 reads CASSRDSTDTQYF. CDR3 nucleotide sequence: TGTGCCAGCAGTCGGGATTCCACAGATACGCAGTATTTT.

The chain carries TRBV7-9 and TRBJ1-1; TRBD1 is a possible D gene (5 bases). V lost 5 bases, J lost 11 bases, and 21 bases lay in between. The CDR3 is 14 residues long. Germline CDR1 is SEHNR and CDR2 is FQNEAQ (reference sequence). DNA of the CDR3: TGTGCCAGCAGCCCTCTCGGGCCAGGGTTTCGGGCTTTCTTT. This translates into CASSPLGPGFRAFF.